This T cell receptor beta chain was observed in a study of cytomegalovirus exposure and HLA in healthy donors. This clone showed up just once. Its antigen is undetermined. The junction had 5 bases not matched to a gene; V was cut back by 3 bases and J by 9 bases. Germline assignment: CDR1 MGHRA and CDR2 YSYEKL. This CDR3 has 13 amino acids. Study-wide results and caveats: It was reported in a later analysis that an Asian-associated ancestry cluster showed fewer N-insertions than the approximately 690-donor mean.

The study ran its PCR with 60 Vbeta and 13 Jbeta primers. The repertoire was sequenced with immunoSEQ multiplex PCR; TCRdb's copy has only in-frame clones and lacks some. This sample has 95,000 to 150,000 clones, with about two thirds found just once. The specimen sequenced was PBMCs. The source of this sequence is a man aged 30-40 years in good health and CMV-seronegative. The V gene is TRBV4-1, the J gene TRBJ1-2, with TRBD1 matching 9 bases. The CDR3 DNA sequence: TGCGCCAGCAGCCAGAACGACAGGGGGAGCTACACCTTC. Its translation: CASSQNDRGSYTF.